The present TCR beta chain was sequenced within a study of CD8 T cells in Susac syndrome. Notes on the study in general: It was acknowledged by the study that relatively few individuals were included in its TCR sequencing and HLA analysis.

In contrast to the negatively isolated CD8+ and CD4+ T cells, TEMRA cells were FACS-enriched. RNA in amounts of roughly 0.45 to 1 ug was reverse transcribed with random hexamers. Amplification of TCR beta CDR3 by immunoSEQ multiplex PCR spanned 54 Vbeta and 13 Jbeta. MiXCR, run by TCRdb on the immunoSEQ multiplex PCR reads, gives a single entry per CDR3 protein. The table includes a few hundred thousand distinct CDR3 sequences, 92% detected once. Comments on this clonotype: Antigen unknown.

The CDR3 consists of 13 residues. J lost 7 bases, V lost 5 bases, and 7 bases had no gene match. CDR1 is SEHNR and CDR2 is FQNEAQ in the germline V gene (reference sequence). Sequenced sample: CD8+ T cells from PBMCs. This receptor was obtained from a human donor with multiple sclerosis. V gene TRBV7-9 combines with J gene TRBJ1-1; TRBD1 matches at 7 bases. The CDR3 loop is CASSMPGQIEAFF. In DNA form, the CDR3 reads TGTGCCAGCAGCATGCCGGGACAGATTGAAGCTTTCTTT.